One and the same sample provided the 11 T cell receptor beta chains below, sequenced in a study of CD8 T cells in ankylosing spondylitis. TCRdb ran MiXCR on the 5' RACE reads and lists one entry per CDR3 protein. This sample has roughly 170,000 distinct CDR3 sequences, with 9.8% found just once. Sequences were obtained from blood, either unsorted or a sorted T cell fraction (not recorded which). The receptor set was obtained from a female donor with ankylosing spondylitis or in good health (not recorded which).

This clonotype was counted between two and nine times. This chain uses TRBV20-1 with TRBJ2-7; D perhaps matches TRBD2 (6 bases). The CDR3 length is 15 residues. Germline CDR1 and CDR2: DFQATT and SNEGSKA (reference sequence). V shed 5 bases and J shed 0 bases, with 17 bases lying between them. The CDR3 loop reads CSAGRGGGFSYEQYF. The CDR3 nucleotides are TGCAGTGCTGGGCGGGGTGGCGGGTTCTCCTACGAGCAGTACTTC.

This clonotype was counted many times. This chain links TRBV7-8 with TRBJ2-5, with 7 bases fitting TRBD1. The CDR3 extends over 15 amino acids. Germline CDR1 reads SGHVS; CDR2 reads FQNEAQ. Trimming removed 5 bases from V and 5 bases from J; junction bases left unmatched: 11. The CDR3 nucleotides read TGTGCCAGCAGCACGACAGGGAGTGAGGTCGAGACCCAGTACTTC. It yields the protein CASSTTGSEVETQYF.

This chain joins TRBV30 and TRBJ2-7; 12 nucleotides align to TRBD2. V lost 6 bases and J lost 3; bases outside the gene matches: 6. CDR3 length: 14 residues. In germline, CDR1 is GTSNPN, CDR2 SVGIG (reference sequence). CDR3 nucleotide sequence: TGTGCCTGCTTCATACTAGCGGGAGGCTACGAGCAGTACTTC. Translated, it gives CACFILAGGYEQYF.

The table lists this clonotype with many counts. The chain recombines TRBV12-3 or TRBV12-4 with TRBJ1-2, with 10 bases lining up with TRBD1. The V segment lost 9 bases and the J segment 4 bases; nucleotides outside the gene matches: 11. The CDR3 sequence is 15 residues long. The DNA for the CDR3 is TGTGCCAGTTTAGCTTCAGGGACAGGGGTCTATGGCTACACCTTC. This encodes CASLASGTGVYGYTF.

CDR3 in DNA: TGCAGCGCTGAGGCGGGTCCGGCCTACGAGCAGTACTTC. It specifies CSAEAGPAYEQYF. This sequence joins TRBV29-1 and TRBJ2-7; TRBD2 might be the D (5 bases). Germline CDR1 and CDR2: SQVTM and ANQGSEA. The CDR3 has 13 amino acids. Trimming removed 7 bases at V and 2 bases at J, with 15 bases between.

As regards this clonotype: A much larger clone lies one base from this, so it may be a read error. This chain uses TRBV4-3 with TRBJ2-7; 11 bases are shared with TRBD2. The CDR3 totals 18 residues. The V gene's germline CDR1 is LGHNA and CDR2 YSLEER. After removal of 3 bases from V and 5 bases from J, the junction contained 15 bases not matched to a gene. The CDR3 bases are TGCGCCAGCAGCCACCTCCCTCGGCTAGCGGGAGGTGTCAACGAGCAGTACTTC. Its translation is CASSHLPRLAGGVNEQYF.

The chain joins TRBV2 to TRBJ2-5; D possibly uses TRBD1 or TRBD2 (5 bases each). Trimming left V 3 bases short and J 4 bases short, with 12 bases between. Germline values: CDR1 SNHLY, CDR2 FYNNEI. The CDR3 has 14 amino acids. The DNA of the CDR3 is TGTGCCAGCAGTGACCTCCCGGGACGAGAGACCCAGTACTTC. This gives the protein CASSDLPGRETQYF.

The chain combines TRBV27 with TRBJ1-5, with D possibly being TRBD1 (6 bases). Germline CDR1 reads MNHEY; CDR2 reads SMNVEV (reference sequence). V was trimmed by 0 bases and J by 0 bases, leaving 12 bases between them. CDR3 length equals 17 residues. The CDR3 nucleotides read TGTGCCAGCAGTTTATCGGGACACACCAATAGCAATCAGCCCCAGCATTTT. Residues: CASSLSGHTNSNQPQHF.

The sample holds many counts of this clonotype. The chain uses TRBV29-1 and TRBJ2-7, with D perhaps matching TRBD2 (5 bases). The CDR3 totals 11 residues. V lost 3 bases to trimming and J lost 10 bases, with 13 bases between them. Germline-derived CDR1 and CDR2 are SQVTM and ANQGSEA. CDR3 amino acids: CSVETPREQYF. In DNA, the CDR3 is TGCAGCGTTGAGACGCCACGGGAACAGTACTTC.

This chain joins TRBV5-6 and TRBJ2-1; TRBD1 might be the D (6 bases). Looked up from germline, CDR1 is SGHDT and CDR2 is YYEEEE. V was shortened by 1 base and J by 0 bases, with 17 bases between the two germline ends. This CDR3 comprises 18 residues. The CDR3 is CASSLRRGGGSSYNEQFF. The CDR3 DNA reads as TGTGCCAGCAGCTTGCGCAGGGGCGGTGGGAGCTCCTACAATGAGCAGTTCTTC.

CDR3 nucleotides: TGTGCCAGCAGCCAGCCGGGGCCCTACGAGCAGTACTTC. Translation gives CASSQPGPYEQYF. This chain joins TRBV4-2 and TRBJ2-7; D might be TRBD1 or TRBD2, each matching 5 bases. The length of the CDR3 is 13 residues. Germline CDR1 and CDR2: LGHNA and YNFKEQ. The V and J ends lost 3 bases and 2 bases respectively, with 8 bases between them.